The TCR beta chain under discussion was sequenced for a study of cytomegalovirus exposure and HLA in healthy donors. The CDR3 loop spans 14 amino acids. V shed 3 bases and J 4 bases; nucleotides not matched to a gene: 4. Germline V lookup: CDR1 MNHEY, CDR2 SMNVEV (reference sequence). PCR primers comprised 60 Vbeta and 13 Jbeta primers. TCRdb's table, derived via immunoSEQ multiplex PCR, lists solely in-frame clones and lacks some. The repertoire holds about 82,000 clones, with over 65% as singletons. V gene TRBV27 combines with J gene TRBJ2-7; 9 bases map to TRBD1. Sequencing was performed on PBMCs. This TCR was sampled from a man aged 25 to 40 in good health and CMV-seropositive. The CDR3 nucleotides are TGTGCCAGCAGTTTGGGACAGGGAAGGTACGAGCAGTACTTC. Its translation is CASSLGQGRYEQYF.